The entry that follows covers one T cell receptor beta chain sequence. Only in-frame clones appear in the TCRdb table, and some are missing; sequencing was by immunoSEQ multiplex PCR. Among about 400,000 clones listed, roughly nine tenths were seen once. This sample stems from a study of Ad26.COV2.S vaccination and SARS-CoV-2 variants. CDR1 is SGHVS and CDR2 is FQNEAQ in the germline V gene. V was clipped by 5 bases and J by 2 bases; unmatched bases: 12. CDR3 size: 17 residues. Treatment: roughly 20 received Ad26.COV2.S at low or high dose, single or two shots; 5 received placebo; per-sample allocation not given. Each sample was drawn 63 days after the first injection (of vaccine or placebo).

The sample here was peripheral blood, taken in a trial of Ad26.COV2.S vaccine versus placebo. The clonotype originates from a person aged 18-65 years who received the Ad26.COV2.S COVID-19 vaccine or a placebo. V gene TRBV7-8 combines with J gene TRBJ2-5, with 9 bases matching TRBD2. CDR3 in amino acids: CASSPHLAGSLQETQYF. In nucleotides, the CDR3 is TGTGCCAGCAGCCCCCATCTAGCGGGGTCGCTGCAAGAGACCCAGTACTTC.